Listed here are 20 T cell receptor beta chains from one sample, sequenced in a study of beta chain features in type 1 diabetes. As every portion of the isolated RNA was reverse transcribed, the sequencing read expressed TCRB transcripts. Sequencing was performed with immunoSEQ multiplex PCR; in TCRdb, only in-frame clones are kept and a portion is missing. Counted here are 450,000 to 550,000 clones, roughly 30% occurring once; the ten biggest clones make up 0.05% to 0.065%. Sequencing used naive CD4+ T cells from blood. These TCRs come from a man aged 18 to 30 in good health.

The V gene is TRBV29-1, the J gene TRBJ2-5; D not resolved. This CDR3 region has 12 residues. V dropped 6 bases and J dropped 1 base, with 9 bases sitting between them. In germline, CDR1 is SQVTM, CDR2 ANQGSEA. The CDR3 DNA follows: TGCAGCGTCCGGACGGTCCAAGAGACCCAGTACTTC. Amino acid sequence: CSVRTVQETQYF.

V and J are TRBV2 and TRBJ2-7, with D hard to call. Trimming removed 7 bases at V and 0 bases at J, with 7 bases between. This CDR3 has 12 residues. Germline lookup yields CDR1 SNHLY and CDR2 FYNNEI. As DNA, the CDR3 is TGTGCCAGCACCTTCAGCTCCTACGAGCAGTACTTC. Translation gives CASTFSSYEQYF.

The rearrangement joins TRBV25-1 to TRBJ1-1, with TRBD1 as a possible D gene (6 bases). This CDR3 spans 16 amino acids. The germline V and J ends were trimmed by 1 base and 3 bases, with 15 bases remaining between them. CDR1 and CDR2 (germline): MGHDK, SYGVNS. CDR3 bases: TGTGCCAGCAGTGAATCTAAAGGGGGGATACACACTGAAGCTTTCTTT. Its translation is CASSESKGGIHTEAFF.

The CDR3 loop is CASSAPGQGAETQYF. The CDR3 DNA sequence: TGTGCCAGCAGTGCTCCGGGACAGGGGGCCGAGACCCAGTACTTC. The V gene is TRBV28, the J gene TRBJ2-5; 12 bases match TRBD1. Trimming took 5 bases from V and 5 from J; bases not matched to a gene: 6. Per germline, CDR1 MDHEN and CDR2 SYDVKM. The CDR3 contains 15 residues.

The chain is built from TRBV5-4 and TRBJ2-7; 11 positions match TRBD1. This CDR3 spans 17 amino acids. V lost 3 bases and J lost 2; bases outside the gene matches: 10. The germline gives CDR1 SGHNT, CDR2 YYREEE (reference sequence). CDR3 in amino acids: CASSSRDRGIAAYEQYF. CDR3 in DNA: TGTGCCAGCAGCTCTCGGGACAGGGGGATTGCGGCCTACGAGCAGTACTTC.

This clone was counted only a few times. The CDR3 sequence is CATSRHLAEGDNEQFF. CDR3 in DNA: TGTGCCACCAGCCGTCACCTAGCGGAGGGGGACAATGAGCAGTTCTTC. The gene calls are TRBV15 and TRBJ2-1; possible D gene TRBD2, 7 bases. Trimming took off 5 bases at V and 5 bases at J, with 19 bases between the two ends. CDR3 size: 16 residues. The germline V gene encodes CDR1 LNHNV and CDR2 YYDKDF (reference sequence).

The rearrangement links TRBV30 to TRBJ2-2; D might be TRBD1 or TRBD2, each matching 5 bases. CDR3 length equals 12 residues. The V end lost 4 bases, the J end lost 7 bases, and 10 bases lay between the germline ends. From germline, CDR1 is GTSNPN and CDR2 SVGIG (reference sequence). The CDR3 bases are TGTGCCTGGACCGGGGCCATCGGGGAGCTGTTTTTT. It translates to CAWTGAIGELFF.

The chain carries TRBV29-1 and TRBJ2-1; D may be TRBD1 or TRBD2 (7 bases each). The CDR3 runs to 18 residues. Between the trimmed V and J ends, which lost 2 bases and 4 bases, there was a span of 24 bases. CDR1 is SQVTM, CDR2 ANQGSEA, per germline. The DNA of the CDR3 is TGCAGCGTTGAATTGTGGGCCGGGAGGACAGGACCATACAATGAGCAGTTCTTC. Translated: CSVELWAGRTGPYNEQFF.

The table lists this clone with a few counts. V is TRBV7-2 and J is TRBJ1-4; 7 bases map to TRBD1. The trim removed 5 bases at V and 7 bases at J, leaving 7 bases unmatched. The CDR3 loop spans 14 amino acids. In germline, CDR1 is SGHTA, CDR2 FQGNSA. CDR3 amino acids: CASSPDRAVEKLFF. In DNA, the CDR3 is TGTGCCAGCAGCCCAGACAGGGCGGTTGAAAAACTGTTTTTT. Looking up the rest from reference TRBV7-2 and TRBJ1-4 gives the full variable domain: GAGVSQSPSNKVTEKGKDVELRCDPISGHTALYWYRQSLGQGLEFLIYFQGNSAPDKSGLPSDRFSAERTGGSVSTLTIQRTQQEDSAVYLCASSPDRAVEKLFFGSGTQLSVL.

The genes are TRBV2 and TRBJ2-3; the match to TRBD2 covers 11 bases. The ends lost 7 bases at V and 4 bases at J; junction bases unmatched: 4. From germline, CDR1 is SNHLY and CDR2 FYNNEI. The CDR3 runs 14 residues. The CDR3 DNA reads as TGTGCCAGCAAGAGTAGCGGGAGGGCAGATACGCAGTATTTT. Encoded protein: CASKSSGRADTQYF.

This rearrangement joins TRBV25-1 to TRBJ1-2; no reliable D call. In germline, CDR1 is MGHDK, CDR2 SYGVNS. Between the trimmed V and J ends, which lost 0 bases and 1 base, there was a span of 6 bases. The CDR3 length is 14 residues. The CDR3 region is CASSEYGDNYGYTF. CDR3 in DNA: TGTGCCAGCAGTGAATATGGAGATAACTATGGCTACACCTTC.

This chain links TRBV30 with TRBJ2-7; TRBD2 is a possible D gene (6 bases). Germline assignment: CDR1 GTSNPN and CDR2 SVGIG (reference sequence). V was trimmed by 3 bases and J by 6 bases, leaving 12 bases between them. The CDR3 contains 12 residues. The CDR3: CAWSREIGEQYF. The CDR3 DNA reads as TGTGCCTGGAGCCGGGAGATCGGCGAGCAGTACTTC.

This clone was counted between two and nine times. CDR3 in amino acids: CASSLLPGTRGNEQFF. CDR3 in DNA: TGTGCCAGCAGTCTCCTCCCCGGGACTAGGGGCAATGAGCAGTTCTTC. The chain couples TRBV28 to TRBJ2-1; the match to TRBD2 covers 8 bases. The CDR3 runs 16 residues. Germline V gene data show CDR1 as MDHEN and CDR2 as SYDVKM. The V gene end was trimmed by 5 bases and the J gene end by 6 bases; junction bases not matched to a gene: 12. Using reference TRBV28 and TRBJ2-1 for the parts outside the CDR3, the full variable domain is DVKVTQSSRYLVKRTGEKVFLECVQDMDHENMFWYRQDPGLGLRLIYFSYDVKMKEKGDIPEGYSVSREKKERFSLILESASTNQTSMYLCASSLLPGTRGNEQFFGPGTRLTVL.

This clone came up a few times. The CDR3 reads CASSQDWPASSYEQYF. Written as DNA, the CDR3 is TGCGCCAGCAGCCAAGATTGGCCTGCCAGCTCCTACGAGCAGTACTTC. The gene calls are TRBV4-3 and TRBJ2-7; D unclear. V dropped 0 bases and J dropped 0 bases, with 12 bases sitting between them. Germline V lookup: CDR1 LGHNA, CDR2 YSLEER. The CDR3 runs to 16 residues.

The chain couples TRBV25-1 to TRBJ2-7; D tentatively fits TRBD1 or TRBD2 (5 bases each). Germline loops: CDR1 MGHDK, CDR2 SYGVNS. V gave up 5 bases and J gave up 0 bases, with 11 bases separating them. The CDR3 has 14 residues. In DNA form, the CDR3 reads TGTGCCAGCAGTAACCGGGACGGCTCCTACGAGCAGTACTTC. Translated: CASSNRDGSYEQYF.

The chain couples TRBV7-9 to TRBJ2-5; perhaps TRBD1 as D (7 bases). V was pared by 5 bases and J by 3 bases, with 19 bases between. Germline V gene sequence: CDR1 SEHNR, CDR2 FQNEAQ (reference sequence). The length of the CDR3 is 16 residues. CDR3 coding DNA: TGTGCCAGCAGCCCACAAAGGGGGGACAGAAAAGAGACCCAGTACTTC. It codes for CASSPQRGDRKETQYF.

This clone has just a few counts. The gene calls are TRBV4-1 and TRBJ1-2; D might be TRBD1 (6 bases). Germline V gene sequence: CDR1 MGHRA, CDR2 YSYEKL. Trimming shortened V by 1 base and J by 4 bases, and 19 bases separated the two germline ends. This CDR3 has 17 amino acids. In nucleotides, the CDR3 is TGCGCCAGCAGCCAAGTGGTCCCCACAGGGTATCGCTATGGCTACACCTTC. As protein: CASSQVVPTGYRYGYTF.

V gene TRBV9 combines with J gene TRBJ2-1; a possible D gene is TRBD2 (5 bases). V was clipped by 5 bases and J by 3 bases, with 9 bases between them. The CDR3 is 13 amino acids. Germline-derived CDR1 and CDR2 are SGDLS and YYNGEE. CDR3 residues: CASSNRDYNEQFF. Written as DNA, the CDR3 is TGTGCCAGCAGTAACCGGGACTACAATGAGCAGTTCTTC.

V gene TRBV29-1 combines with J gene TRBJ2-1; possibly TRBD2 for D (6 bases). Germline V CDR1 and CDR2: SQVTM, ANQGSEA. Deletions cut 3 bases from V and 4 bases from J, with 7 bases between. This CDR3 has 12 residues. In DNA, the CDR3 is TGCAGCGTTGAGGGGGGTTACAATGAGCAGTTCTTC. Amino acids: CSVEGGYNEQFF.

The V and J genes are TRBV18 and TRBJ2-5; D gene ambiguous. Germline CDR1 reads KGHSH; CDR2 reads LQKENI. The CDR3 length is 13 residues. The V gene lost 3 bases and the J gene lost 2 bases, with 7 bases spanning the gap. The CDR3 reads CASSPGEQETQYF. CDR3 sequence (DNA): TGTGCCAGCTCACCCGGTGAGCAAGAGACCCAGTACTTC.